This is a list of T cell receptor beta chains from one sample in a study of type 1 regulatory T cells. TCRdb processed the reads anew with MiXCR; each CDR3 protein has one entry. The table includes around 88,000 distinct CDR3 sequences, 25% to 40% detected once. The material sequenced was CD4+ T cells, either the whole sample or a sorted fraction (not recorded which). All receptors derive from a human donor in good health. Each CDR3 is given with its conserved first and last residue. D genes are given only for firm matches. Not all rows give a size; the values are once, few, many and, for expanded clones, a class.

TRBJ2-5,TRBV7-8,many,-,TGTGCCAGCAGCCGATACCAAGAGACCCAGTACTTC,CASSRYQETQYF
TRBJ2-3,TRBV19,-,-,TGTGCCAGTAGTATCGGACCATCACCGATTCCTCAGTATTTT,CASSIGPSPIPQYF
TRBJ1-4,TRBV5-5,-,-,TGTGCCAGCAGCTACGATGGGGGGGCAGGGAATGAAAAACTGTTTTTT,CASSYDGGAGNEKLFF
TRBJ2-2,TRBV14,-,-,TGTGCCAGCAGCCAAGACCCCACCGGGGAGCTGTTTTTT,CASSQDPTGELFF
TRBJ2-5,TRBV20-1,-,TRBD2,TGCAGTGCTAATCCCTACCTTCCTAGCGGGAGTTCTGAGACCCAGTACTTC,CSANPYLPSGSSETQYF
TRBJ2-5,TRBV2,-,-,TGTGCCAGCAAATACTCCGTTCCGCTGGAGACCCAGTACTTC,CASKYSVPLETQYF
TRBJ2-5,TRBV5-1,-,-,TGCGCCAGCAGCTTTGCCGGTACGGAGACCCAGTACTTC,CASSFAGTETQYF
TRBJ2-1,TRBV15,-,-,TGTGCCACCAGCAGAGGGCTAGCCCCTGAGCAGTTCTTC,CATSRGLAPEQFF
TRBJ2-7,TRBV27,-,TRBD1,TGTGCCAGCAGTTCCGGGACAGGGCCATACGAGCAGTACTTC,CASSSGTGPYEQYF
TRBJ2-1,TRBV5-5,few,-,TGTGCCAGCGACGGAGGCGGGATATACAATGAGCAGTTCTTC,CASDGGGIYNEQFF
TRBJ1-5,TRBV30,-,-,TGTGCCTGGAGCCCCATGAGAAATCAGCCCCAGCATTTT,CAWSPMRNQPQHF
TRBJ2-3,TRBV20-1,-,-,TGCAGTGCTAGAGACTACCTATTAACAGATACGCAGTATTTT,CSARDYLLTDTQYF
TRBJ1-2,TRBV29-1,-,-,TGCAGCGTTGCCAAAGGGGACAACTATGGCTACACCTTC,CSVAKGDNYGYTF
TRBJ2-5,TRBV4-3,once,TRBD2,TGCGCCAGCAGCCAACGTATGACTAGCGCTCAAGAGACCCAGTACTTC,CASSQRMTSAQETQYF
TRBJ2-6,TRBV11-3,-,-,TGTGCCAGCAGCCCGACCGGTGGGGCCAACGTCCTGACTTTC,CASSPTGGANVLTF
TRBJ1-5,TRBV2,-,-,TGTGCCAGCGGGGCGGGGCGCAATCAGCCCCAGCATTTT,CASGAGRNQPQHF
TRBJ2-7,TRBV7-9,-,-,TGTGCCAGCAGCTTAAGCCCGTCCGGGGGCTCCTACGAGCAGTACTTC,CASSLSPSGGSYEQYF
TRBJ2-1,TRBV5-1,few,-,TGCGCCAGCAGCGGTCTTGGGTCCTCTCCTCGATACAATGAGCAGTTCTTC,CASSGLGSSPRYNEQFF
TRBJ2-7,TRBV28,few,-,TGTGCCAGCCAAAGAGGGGTCGAGCAGTACTTC,CASQRGVEQYF
TRBJ1-1,TRBV18,-,TRBD1,TGTGCCGGCTCACCACGAGGGACAGGGTCGAACACTGAAGCTTTCTTT,CAGSPRGTGSNTEAFF
TRBJ2-7,TRBV7-2,few,TRBD2,TGTGCCAGCAGCTCGACTAGCGGGAACTACGAGCAGTACTTC,CASSSTSGNYEQYF
TRBJ2-2,TRBV18,-,TRBD1,TGTGCCAGCTCACCTCGCCGGGACAGAAACACCGGGGAGCTGTTTTTT,CASSPRRDRNTGELFF
TRBJ2-4,TRBV20-1,-,-,TGCAGTGCTAGAGATGGGCCGGGGGCCAAAAACATTCAGTACTTC,CSARDGPGAKNIQYF
TRBJ2-5,TRBV19,few,-,TGTGCCAGAACAGAGACCCAGTACTTC,CARTETQYF
TRBJ2-7,TRBV7-2,many,-,TGTGCCAGCAGGCGTACGGGGATGGCTCGGGTGTACGAGCAGTACTTC,CASRRTGMARVYEQYF
TRBJ2-3,TRBV7-2,few,TRBD2,TGTGCCAGCAGCTTGAGCGGGGGCACAGATACGCAGTATTTT,CASSLSGGTDTQYF
TRBJ2-5,TRBV7-6,few,TRBD2,TGTGCCAGCAGCCTGAATCCCCCTAGCGGTCAAGAGACCCAGTACTTC,CASSLNPPSGQETQYF
TRBJ2-3,TRBV2,-,-,TGTGCCAGCAGTGAATTGCCTAGCACAGATACGCAGTATTTT,CASSELPSTDTQYF
TRBJ2-2,TRBV5-4,once,TRBD1,TGTGCCAGCAACAACAGGGGGAGCCCCGGGGAGCTGTTTTTT,CASNNRGSPGELFF
TRBJ2-3,TRBV10-3,-,TRBD1,TGTGCCATCAAAGGACAGGACACAGATACGCAGTATTTT,CAIKGQDTDTQYF
TRBJ2-1,TRBV7-9,-,-,TGTGCCAGCAGCCAAGCGGGCAGGGGCACCTACAATGAGCAGTTCTTC,CASSQAGRGTYNEQFF
TRBJ1-4,TRBV27,-,TRBD1,TGTGCCAGCAGGGGAGGACAGGGGGGTGAAAAACTGTTTTTT,CASRGGQGGEKLFF
TRBJ2-7,TRBV11-2,-,-,TGTGCCAGCAGCTTTCTTTTAGGCGTTCCCTACGAGCAGTACTTC,CASSFLLGVPYEQYF
TRBJ2-7,TRBV3-1,few,TRBD2,TGTGCCAGCAGCGGCGCGGGAGGGCCCTACGAGCAGTACTTC,CASSGAGGPYEQYF
TRBJ2-1,TRBV28,few,-,TGTGCCAGCAGTTTAGGGGGCCAGTACAATGAGCAGTTCTTC,CASSLGGQYNEQFF
TRBJ2-1,TRBV9,few,-,TGTGCCAGCAGCGACAGGGAGAGGAGTGAGCAGTTCTTC,CASSDRERSEQFF
TRBJ2-1,TRBV10-3,-,TRBD2,TGTGCCATCAGTGGCCCGCGGGCTAGCGGGTCCGGGGCCGGTGAGCAGTTCTTC,CAISGPRASGSGAGEQFF
TRBJ2-3,TRBV7-2,-,-,TGTGCCAGCAGCTTAGTAGTACCTCCGGATACGCAGTATTTT,CASSLVVPPDTQYF
TRBJ1-2,TRBV5-1,once,-,TGCGCCAGCAGCTCCTTGAACTCCCTCCCCTATGGCTACACCTTC,CASSSLNSLPYGYTF
TRBJ1-2,TRBV4-1,-,-,TGCGCCAGCAGCCAAGAAGCCAGGGTCTATGGCTACACCTTC,CASSQEARVYGYTF
TRBJ2-2,TRBV10-3,few,-,TGTGCCATCAGTGATCCCAAAACGACGAACACCGGGGAGCTGTTTTTT,CAISDPKTTNTGELFF
TRBJ2-1,TRBV29-1,-,TRBD2,TGCAGCGTTTTAGGACTAGCTGCCTACAATGAGCAGTTCTTC,CSVLGLAAYNEQFF
TRBJ2-1,TRBV19,-,TRBD2,TGTGCCAGTAGTATCCCTAGCGGGACTGGCAATGAGCAGTTCTTC,CASSIPSGTGNEQFF
TRBJ1-1,TRBV7-2,-,TRBD1,TGTGCCAGCAGCCCCACGACAGGGACTGAAGCTTTCTTT,CASSPTTGTEAFF
TRBJ2-7,TRBV20-1,few,-,TGCAGTGCTCGGGGGGACAGTGCCTACGAGCAGTACTTC,CSARGDSAYEQYF
TRBJ2-7,TRBV6-2/TRBV6-3,few,-,TGTGCCAGCAGAGGACAAACATACGAGCAGTACTTC,CASRGQTYEQYF
TRBJ2-7,TRBV9,few,-,TGTGCCAGCAGCGTAGGAGGGGGTGAGCAGTACTTC,CASSVGGGEQYF
TRBJ2-7,TRBV15,-,TRBD2,TGTGCCACCAGCAGACCAGCGGGGCGGGACGAGCAGTACTTC,CATSRPAGRDEQYF
TRBJ2-5,TRBV7-9,many,-,TGTGCCAGCAGCTCAGACAGACAAGAGACCCAGTACTTC,CASSSDRQETQYF
TRBJ2-7,TRBV5-1,-,-,TGCGCCAGCAGCTTGGATCAGCTACGCTACGAGCAGTACTTC,CASSLDQLRYEQYF
TRBJ2-7,TRBV10-3,few,TRBD2,TGTGCCATCAGTGAGTCGCAAACCCGAGGGAGGGACGAGCAGTACTTC,CAISESQTRGRDEQYF